A single sample gave rise to the 30 T cell receptor beta chains below, sequenced in a study of cytomegalovirus exposure and HLA in healthy donors. Amplification used 60 Vbeta primers and 13 Jbeta primers. Produced via immunoSEQ multiplex PCR; TCRdb's table is partial and in-frame only. Of around 140,000 clones in the sample, around 82% were seen once. Specimen: PBMCs. Every receptor here comes from a man in his fifties or sixties in good health and CMV-seronegative.

The chain couples TRBV25-1 to TRBJ2-7; 7 positions agree with TRBD1. With 10 bases clipped from V and 5 bases from J, the junction kept 14 bases outside the gene matches. This CDR3 has 14 residues. Germline CDR1 reads MGHDK; CDR2 reads SYGVNS. The CDR3 nucleotides read TGTGCCACAGCTAGGAGACAGGGTGTCCACGAGCAGTACTTC. Residues: CATARRQGVHEQYF.

The chain carries TRBV29-1 and TRBJ1-2; 8 bases are shared with TRBD1. Germline V CDR1 and CDR2: SQVTM, ANQGSEA. The CDR3 covers 16 residues. V shed 3 bases and J 3 bases; nucleotides not matched to a gene: 12. The CDR3 DNA follows: TGCAGCGTTGATGATGGGGCAGGGGGCGCAGACTATGGCTACACCTTC. It yields the protein CSVDDGAGGADYGYTF.

This clone has at least ten counts. V usage is TRBV5-6 and J usage is TRBJ2-5, with 9 positions matching TRBD1. The CDR3 is 14 residues long. J gave up 6 bases and V 4 bases, and 7 bases lay outside the gene matches. Germline CDR1 reads SGHDT; CDR2 reads YYEEEE. This chain's CDR3 is CASSTTGTGKTQYF. CDR3 nucleotide sequence: TGTGCCAGCAGCACCACTGGGACAGGGAAGACCCAGTACTTC.

A single count supports this clone. The V call is TRBV27, the J call TRBJ2-1, with 9 bases fitting TRBD2. The CDR3 loop spans 14 amino acids. Trimming took 5 bases from V and 5 from J; bases not matched to a gene: 4. The germline CDR1 and CDR2 sequences are MNHEY and SMNVEV (reference sequence). The CDR3 sequence: CASSTRLADNEQFF. The CDR3 DNA is TGTGCCAGCAGTACTAGACTAGCGGACAATGAGCAGTTCTTC.

This clone was seen only once. This chain links TRBV2 with TRBJ2-3, with TRBD1 identical over 10 bases. CDR1 is SNHLY, CDR2 FYNNEI, per germline. J was trimmed by 4 bases and V by 3 bases; bases with no gene match: 7. The CDR3 sequence is 16 residues long. CDR3 sequence (DNA): TGTGCCAGCAGTGACCTGGGGACAGGGGTTTCAGATACGCAGTATTTT. This codes for CASSDLGTGVSDTQYF.

The V call is TRBV5-1, the J call TRBJ2-5, with a tentative D call TRBD1 (5 bases). The CDR3 sequence is 15 residues long. Germline V gene sequence: CDR1 SGHRS, CDR2 YFSETQ. Trimming removed 0 bases at V and 5 bases at J, with 14 bases between. CDR3 residues: CASSLAGSPLETQYF. In DNA, the CDR3 is TGCGCCAGCAGCTTGGCAGGGTCTCCTCTGGAGACCCAGTACTTC.

The chain couples TRBV6-1 to TRBJ2-3, with D possibly being TRBD1 (7 bases). This CDR3 contains 14 residues. V lost 9 bases and J 5 bases, leaving 18 bases between the germline ends. The germline V gene encodes CDR1 MNHNS and CDR2 SASEGT. The CDR3 DNA follows: TGTGCCAGAAAGGGACAGCACGGGAGAGATACGCAGTATTTT. Translating gives CARKGQHGRDTQYF.

The chain recombines TRBV6-1 with TRBJ2-7; 7 nucleotides agree with TRBD2. Germline CDR1 is MNHNS and CDR2 is SASEGT. The CDR3 runs 14 residues. After removal of 5 bases from V and 3 bases from J, the junction contained 7 bases not matched to a gene. The CDR3 here is CASSQILAGYEQYF. CDR3 sequence (DNA): TGTGCCAGCAGTCAGATCTTAGCGGGCTACGAGCAGTACTTC.

The CDR3 region has the DNA TGTGCCAGCAGTTTAACCCCATCAACAGGGGGCGGCACTGAAGCTTTCTTT. This encodes CASSLTPSTGGGTEAFF. The chain joins TRBV27 to TRBJ1-1; 9 bases line up with TRBD1. The CDR3 covers 17 residues. Germline trimming cut 2 bases from V and 4 bases from J; bases unmatched to any gene: 11. The germline V gene has CDR1 MNHEY and CDR2 SMNVEV (reference sequence).

This clone was recorded a few times. The V call is TRBV5-1, the J call TRBJ1-1, with unresolved D. Per the germline V gene, CDR1 is SGHRS and CDR2 is YFSETQ. The CDR3 covers 14 residues. The V and J ends lost 0 bases and 1 base respectively, with 7 bases between them. CDR3 DNA: TGCGCCAGCAGCTTGGGGGCAGCGAACACTGAAGCTTTCTTT. As protein: CASSLGAANTEAFF.

The rearrangement joins TRBV18 to TRBJ2-2; 7 bases map to TRBD1. The junction had 6 bases not matched to a gene; V was cut back by 1 base and J by 1 base. The CDR3 covers 17 residues. Per the germline V gene, CDR1 is KGHSH and CDR2 is LQKENI. The CDR3 DNA sequence: TGTGCCAGCTCACCACGAGACAGGGAATGGAACACCGGGGAGCTGTTTTTT. It is translated as CASSPRDREWNTGELFF. The whole variable domain, filled in from reference TRBV18 and TRBJ2-2, reads NAGVMQNPRHLVRRRGQEARLRCSPMKGHSHVYWYRQLPEEGLKFMVYLQKENIIDESGMPKERFSAEFPKEGPSILRIQQVVRGDSAAYFCASSPRDREWNTGELFFGEGSRLTVL.

The chain carries TRBV10-3 and TRBJ1-2, with 11 bases lining up with TRBD1. Germline loops: CDR1 ENHRY, CDR2 SYGVKD. After removal of 3 bases from V and 6 bases from J, the junction contained 3 bases not matched to a gene. CDR3 length equals 14 residues. CDR3: CAISDRDRGDGYTF. CDR3 bases: TGTGCCATCAGTGACCGGGACAGGGGGGATGGCTACACCTTC.

This chain joins TRBV6-5 and TRBJ2-1; 9 bases are shared with TRBD1. J was trimmed by 7 bases and V by 5 bases; bases with no gene match: 6. The CDR3 runs to 14 residues. Germline lookup yields CDR1 MNHEY and CDR2 SVGAGI. This CDR3 is CASSAGTGRNEQFF. In DNA, the CDR3 is TGTGCCAGCAGTGCCGGGACAGGGAGGAATGAGCAGTTCTTC.

CDR3 bases: TGTGCCAGCAGTTGGACAGTTTACACCGGGGAGCTGTTTTTT. Translation: CASSWTVYTGELFF. The V call is TRBV27, the J call TRBJ2-2; TRBD1 is a possible D gene (6 bases). The CDR3 extends over 14 amino acids. V was pared by 4 bases and J by 3 bases, with 9 bases between. Germline V lookup: CDR1 MNHEY, CDR2 SMNVEV (reference sequence).

The V gene is TRBV4-1, the J gene TRBJ1-1; a weak D match, TRBD1 (5 bases). Germline CDR1 is MGHRA and CDR2 is YSYEKL. V lost 5 bases, J lost 3 bases, and 13 bases lay in between. The CDR3 is 14 residues long. The CDR3 nucleotides read TGCGCCAGCAGCTCAGGGAATGTGGACACTGAAGCTTTCTTT. It is translated as CASSSGNVDTEAFF.

A few counts support this clone. The chain is built from TRBV6-1 and TRBJ1-1; D may be TRBD1 (6 bases). The CDR3 contains 13 residues. Trimming took off 5 bases at V and 6 bases at J, with 13 bases between the two ends. Germline CDR1 MNHNS, CDR2 SASEGT. The CDR3 nucleotides are TGTGCCAGCAGTCGCGGACAGCTAGCTGAAGCTTTCTTT. Translating it yields CASSRGQLAEAFF.

This chain uses TRBV5-4 with TRBJ1-3; D possibly corresponds to TRBD1 (6 bases). The CDR3 loop spans 16 amino acids. Trimming removed 0 bases at V and 4 bases at J, with 14 bases between. The germline V gene encodes CDR1 SGHNT and CDR2 YYREEE (reference sequence). The CDR3 sequence is CASSLVGGAIGNTIYF. DNA for the CDR3: TGTGCCAGCAGCTTGGTAGGGGGGGCGATCGGAAACACCATATATTTT.

The chain is built from TRBV5-4 and TRBJ1-2; 7 nucleotides match TRBD1. With V trimmed by 3 bases and J by 6 bases, 11 bases remained unmatched. There are 15 residues in the CDR3. The germline CDR1 and CDR2 sequences are SGHNT and YYREEE (reference sequence). The CDR3 region has the DNA TGTGCCAGCAGCTCTCTGACAGGGCCCATTAATGGCTACACCTTC. As protein: CASSSLTGPINGYTF.

The V gene is TRBV27, the J gene TRBJ2-7; TRBD1 matches 7 bases. Trimming removed 5 bases from V and 2 bases from J; junction bases left unmatched: 6. Germline CDR1 and CDR2: MNHEY and SMNVEV (reference sequence). This CDR3 region has 14 residues. The CDR3 sequence is CASSRRQGPYEQYF. CDR3 nucleotide sequence: TGTGCCAGCAGTCGCCGACAGGGACCCTACGAGCAGTACTTC.

This chain uses TRBV19 with TRBJ2-1; 9 bases are a match to TRBD2. CDR1 and CDR2 (germline): LNHDA, SQIVND (reference sequence). The CDR3 contains 16 residues. V gave up 5 bases and J gave up 4 bases; unmatched junction bases: 9. CDR3 in DNA: TGTGCCAGTAGTTCGACGGGACTAGCAGCGTACAATGAGCAGTTCTTC. Its translation: CASSSTGLAAYNEQFF.

The chain joins TRBV13 to TRBJ2-7, with 9 bases aligning to TRBD1. Trimming at V came to 8 bases and at J to 7 bases, leaving 15 bases not matched to a gene. The CDR3 covers 15 residues. Germline loops: CDR1 PRHDT, CDR2 FYEKMQ (reference sequence). The CDR3 bases are TGTGCCAGCCAGCGCAGGGACAGGGCTCCGGGGGAGCAGTACTTC. It codes for CASQRRDRAPGEQYF.

This clone showed up just a few times. The chain is built from TRBV7-9 and TRBJ2-5; D perhaps matches TRBD1 (6 bases). Trimming stripped 5 bases from V and 2 bases from J, with 12 bases between. The germline V gene has CDR1 SEHNR and CDR2 FQNEAQ (reference sequence). The length of the CDR3 is 14 residues. The CDR3 DNA is TGTGCCAGCAGCCCCGAAACAGGGCAAGAGACCCAGTACTTC. Amino acid sequence: CASSPETGQETQYF.

The chain recombines TRBV11-2 with TRBJ1-4, with D possibly being TRBD1 (6 bases). This CDR3 is 15 amino acids long. Trimming took 5 bases from V and 0 from J, leaving 10 bases between them. Germline values: CDR1 SGHAT, CDR2 FQNNGV. This chain's CDR3 is CASSPQGTTNEKLFF. In DNA, the CDR3 is TGTGCCAGCAGCCCGCAGGGGACAACTAATGAAAAACTGTTTTTT.

The chain uses TRBV5-5 and TRBJ1-5, with D possibly TRBD1 on 5 matching bases. This CDR3 spans 15 amino acids. CDR1 and CDR2 from the germline V gene are SGHKS and YYEKEE (reference sequence). The V end was cut by 3 bases, the J end by 0 bases, with 10 bases between. CDR3 in amino acids: CASSWEGISNQPQHF. CDR3 DNA: TGTGCCAGCAGCTGGGAGGGGATTAGCAATCAGCCCCAGCATTTT.

The rearrangement uses TRBV10-1 and TRBJ1-3; D might be TRBD1 (6 bases). Germline V gene sequence: CDR1 WNHNN, CDR2 SYGVQD (reference sequence). The CDR3 contains 15 residues. Deletions cut 4 bases from V and 0 bases from J, with 10 bases between. For the CDR3, the DNA is TGCGCCAGCAGTGGACAGGCCATCTCTGGAAACACCATATATTTT. Protein: CASSGQAISGNTIYF.

The chain carries TRBV7-9 and TRBJ2-7, with TRBD2 identical over 16 bases. CDR1 is SEHNR and CDR2 is FQNEAQ in the germline V gene (reference sequence). This CDR3 has 18 residues. V trimming: 4 bases; J trimming: 2 bases; junction bases outside the gene matches: 8. In nucleotides, the CDR3 is TGTGCCAGCAGCTCGTGGGGACTAGCGGGGGGGCTGACCTACGAGCAGTACTTC. Its translation: CASSSWGLAGGLTYEQYF.

This sequence joins TRBV5-6 and TRBJ1-4; weak D call: TRBD1 (6 bases). This CDR3 comprises 14 residues. V was shortened by 2 bases and J by 5 bases, with 10 bases between the two germline ends. CDR1 is SGHDT, CDR2 YYEEEE, per germline. The CDR3 region has the DNA TGTGCCAGCAGCTTTGGACAGAGGAATGAAAAACTGTTTTTT. This sequence encodes CASSFGQRNEKLFF.

The gene calls are TRBV5-1 and TRBJ2-2; 8 bases agree with TRBD1. Germline-derived CDR1 and CDR2 are SGHRS and YFSETQ. With V trimmed by 1 base and J by 3 bases, 8 bases remained unmatched. The CDR3 spans 17 residues. The CDR3 bases are TGCGCCAGCAGCTTGAAGCCCAGGGGGCGCGACACCGGGGAGCTGTTTTTT. This gives the protein CASSLKPRGRDTGELFF.

The chain couples TRBV12-5 to TRBJ1-6; D is unresolved. The CDR3 is 14 residues long. The V gene lost 4 bases and the J gene lost 11 bases, with 15 bases spanning the gap. The V gene's germline CDR1 is LGHNT and CDR2 FRNRAP. CDR3 region: CASGYSLNSPPLHF. The CDR3 DNA is TGTGCTAGTGGTTACTCGCTTAATTCACCACCCCTCCACTTT. Drawing the rest from reference TRBV12-5 and TRBJ1-6, the complete variable domain is DARVTQTPRHKVTEMGQEVTMRCQPILGHNTVFWYRQTMMQGLELLAYFRNRAPLDDSGMPKDRFSAEMPDATLATLKIQPSEPRDSAVYFCASGYSLNSPPLHFGNGTRLTVT.

This clone was observed a few times. The V gene is TRBV27, the J gene TRBJ2-3, with a tentative D call TRBD2 (7 bases). V lost 3 bases and J 6 bases, leaving 13 bases between the germline ends. CDR3 length: 14 residues. CDR1 MNHEY and CDR2 SMNVEV come from the germline V gene (reference sequence). The CDR3: CASSFGGAGDTQYF. CDR3 nucleotides: TGTGCCAGCAGTTTTGGGGGGGCCGGGGATACGCAGTATTTT.